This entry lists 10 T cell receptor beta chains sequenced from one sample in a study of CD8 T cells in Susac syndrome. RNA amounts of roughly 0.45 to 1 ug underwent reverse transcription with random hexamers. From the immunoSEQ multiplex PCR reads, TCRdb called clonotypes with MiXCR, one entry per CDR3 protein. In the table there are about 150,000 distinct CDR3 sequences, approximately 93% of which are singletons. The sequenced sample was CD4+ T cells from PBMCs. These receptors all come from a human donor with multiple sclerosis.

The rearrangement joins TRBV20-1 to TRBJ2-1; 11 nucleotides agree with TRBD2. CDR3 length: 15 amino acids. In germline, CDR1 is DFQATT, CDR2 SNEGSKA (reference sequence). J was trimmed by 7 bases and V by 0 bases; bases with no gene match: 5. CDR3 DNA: TGCAGTGCTAGAGAAGCTAGCGGGAGGCTAAATGAGCAGTTCTTC. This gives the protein CSAREASGRLNEQFF.

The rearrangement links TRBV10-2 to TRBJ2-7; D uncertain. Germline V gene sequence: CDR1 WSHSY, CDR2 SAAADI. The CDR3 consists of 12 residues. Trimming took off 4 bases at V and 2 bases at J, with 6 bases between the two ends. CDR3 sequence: CASSVAAYEQYF. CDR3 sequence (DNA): TGCGCCAGCAGTGTGGCAGCCTACGAGCAGTACTTC.

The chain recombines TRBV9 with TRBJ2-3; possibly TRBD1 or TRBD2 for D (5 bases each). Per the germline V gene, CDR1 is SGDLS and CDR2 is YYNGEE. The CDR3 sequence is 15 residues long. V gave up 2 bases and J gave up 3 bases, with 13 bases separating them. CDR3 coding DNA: TGTGCCAGCAGCGTGGGTGGGACCGGAACAGATACGCAGTATTTT. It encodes CASSVGGTGTDTQYF. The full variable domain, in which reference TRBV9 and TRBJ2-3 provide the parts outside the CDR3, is DSGVTQTPKHLITATGQRVTLRCSPRSGDLSVYWYQQSLDQGLQFLIQYYNGEERAKGNILERFSAQQFPDLHSELNLSSLELGDSALYFCASSVGGTGTDTQYFGPGTRLTVL.

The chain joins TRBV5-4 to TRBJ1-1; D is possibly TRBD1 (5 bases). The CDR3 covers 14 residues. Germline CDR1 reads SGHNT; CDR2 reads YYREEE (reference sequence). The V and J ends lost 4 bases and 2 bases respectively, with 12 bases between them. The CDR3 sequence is CASSPRGGNTEAFF. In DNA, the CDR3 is TGTGCCAGCAGCCCTCGGGGCGGTAACACTGAAGCTTTCTTT.

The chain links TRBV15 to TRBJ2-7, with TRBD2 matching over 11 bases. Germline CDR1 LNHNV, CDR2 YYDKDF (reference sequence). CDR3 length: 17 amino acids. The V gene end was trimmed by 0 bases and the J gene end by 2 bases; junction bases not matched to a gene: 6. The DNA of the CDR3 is TGTGCCACCAGCAGAGATGCGACTAGCGGGGTTACCTACGAGCAGTACTTC. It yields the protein CATSRDATSGVTYEQYF.

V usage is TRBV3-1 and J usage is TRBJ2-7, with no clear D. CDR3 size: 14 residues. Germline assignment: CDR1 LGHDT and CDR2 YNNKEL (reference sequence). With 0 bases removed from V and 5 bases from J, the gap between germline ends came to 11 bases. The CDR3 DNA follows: TGTGCCAGCAGCCAAGATAATCGAAACCACGAGCAGTACTTC. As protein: CASSQDNRNHEQYF.

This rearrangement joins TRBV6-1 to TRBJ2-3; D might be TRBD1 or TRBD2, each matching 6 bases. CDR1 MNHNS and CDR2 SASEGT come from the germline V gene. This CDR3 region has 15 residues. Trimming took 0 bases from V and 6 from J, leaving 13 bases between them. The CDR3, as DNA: TGTGCCAGCAGTGAAGCGGGGGGCTTAGTCGATACGCAGTATTTT. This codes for CASSEAGGLVDTQYF.

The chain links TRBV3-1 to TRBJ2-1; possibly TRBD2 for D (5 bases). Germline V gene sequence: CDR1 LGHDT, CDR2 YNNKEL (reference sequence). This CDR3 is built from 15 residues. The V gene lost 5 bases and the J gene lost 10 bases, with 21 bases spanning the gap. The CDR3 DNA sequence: TGTGCCAGCAGCACCTCTGGGGAGATGTCATTGGAGCAGTTCTTC. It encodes CASSTSGEMSLEQFF.

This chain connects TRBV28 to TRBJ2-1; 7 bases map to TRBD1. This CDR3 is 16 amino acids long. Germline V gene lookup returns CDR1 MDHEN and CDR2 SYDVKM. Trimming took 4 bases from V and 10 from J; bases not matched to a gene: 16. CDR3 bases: TGTGCCAGCAGTTCCTCAGGGACAGCGGAGAGAGGAGAGCAGTTCTTC. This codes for CASSSSGTAERGEQFF.

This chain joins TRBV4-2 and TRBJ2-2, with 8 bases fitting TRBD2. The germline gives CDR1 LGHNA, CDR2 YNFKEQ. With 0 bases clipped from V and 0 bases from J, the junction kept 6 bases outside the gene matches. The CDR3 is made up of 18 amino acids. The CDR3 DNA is TGTGCCAGCAGCCAAGAGGGCGGGGGGAGAGCGAACACCGGGGAGCTGTTTTTT. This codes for CASSQEGGGRANTGELFF.